This T cell receptor beta chain originates from a study of cytomegalovirus exposure and HLA in healthy donors. Details on this clone: Antigen: not known.

The CDR3 is 15 residues long. Germline V gene lookup returns CDR1 PRHDT and CDR2 FYEKMQ (reference sequence). V was clipped by 4 bases and J by 3 bases, with 15 bases between them. Study findings and constraints: As a later analysis showed, a missense DCLRE1C variant was linked to trimming of TCR beta V- and J-genes.

PCR amplification relied on 60 Vbeta primers (plus 13 Jbeta primers). Sequencing used immunoSEQ multiplex PCR; TCRdb keeps in-frame clones, though not all of them. In the table there are about 93,000 clones, around 80% of which are singletons. The receptor's source is a young man in good health and CMV-seronegative. V gene TRBV13 combines with J gene TRBJ2-5; perhaps TRBD1 as D (6 bases). Sequenced sample: PBMCs. The CDR3 is CASSSRTKGEETQYF. DNA for the CDR3: TGTGCCAGCAGCTCCCGAACGAAGGGGGAAGAGACCCAGTACTTC. The full variable domain, completed using reference TRBV13 and TRBJ2-5, is AAGVIQSPRHLIKEKRETATLKCYPIPRHDTVYWYQQGPGQDPQFLISFYEKMQSDKGSIPDRFSAQQFSDYHSELNMSSLELGDSALYFCASSSRTKGEETQYFGPGTRLLVL.